This entry lists 2 T cell receptor beta chains sequenced from one sample in a study of blood T cell repertoires in COVID-19. TCRdb's copy holds only in-frame clones and misses some; the assay was immunoSEQ multiplex PCR. The table has about 220,000 clones, roughly 84% seen once. The material sequenced was PBMCs or T cells enriched from blood (not recorded which). All receptors come from a woman in her thirties or forties who had recovered from COVID-19.

This chain uses TRBV7-6 with TRBJ2-3; D may be TRBD2 (6 bases). Trimming removed 0 bases from V and 2 bases from J, with 15 bases in between. The CDR3 length is 17 residues. CDR1 SGHVS and CDR2 FNYEAQ come from the germline V gene. CDR3 in DNA: TGTGCCAGCAGCTTAGCGCCGGCGGGACGAACCACAGATACGCAGTATTTT. Its protein product is CASSLAPAGRTTDTQYF.

With respect to this clone: Distinct nucleotide sequences in the sample also encode this CDR3. The chain couples TRBV7-2 to TRBJ1-1; a weak D match, TRBD1 (6 bases). This CDR3 comprises 15 residues. Between the trimmed V and J ends, which lost 3 bases and 1 base, there was a span of 12 bases. CDR1 SGHTA and CDR2 FQGNSA come from the germline V gene. CDR3 bases: TGTGCCAGCAGCTTGGGAGACAGGAGGAACACTGAAGCTTTCTTT. Translated: CASSLGDRRNTEAFF.